This T cell receptor beta chain was found in a study of cytomegalovirus exposure and HLA in healthy donors. In germline, CDR1 is LNHDA, CDR2 SQIVND (reference sequence). With 5 bases clipped from V and 4 bases from J, the junction kept 10 bases outside the gene matches. CDR3 length equals 15 residues. The study ran its PCR with 60 Vbeta and 13 Jbeta primers. The repertoire was sequenced with immunoSEQ multiplex PCR; TCRdb's copy has only in-frame clones and lacks some. This sample has about 160,000 clones, with roughly 80% found just once. The chain uses TRBV19 and TRBJ2-5, with 7 bases that match TRBD2. Sequenced: PBMCs. The sequence was obtained from a woman aged 30 to 39 in good health and CMV-seropositive. Here the CDR3 reads CASSPVRGSIETQYF. CDR3 bases: TGTGCCAGTAGTCCTGTGCGGGGGAGCATAGAGACCCAGTACTTC.